Sequencing of this T cell receptor beta chain was carried out in a study of control samples from healthy donors and cancer patients. Germline V gene sequence: CDR1 ENHRY, CDR2 SYGVKD. The CDR3 is made up of 15 amino acids. V lost 1 base and J lost 6; bases outside the gene matches: 4. Clones were read by immunoSEQ multiplex PCR, and TCRdb kept only the in-frame ones, dropping some. The sample yields roughly 180,000 clones, about 91% seen once. Material for sequencing was blood. The gene calls are TRBV10-3 and TRBJ1-1; TRBD1 aligns across 11 bases. The clonotype originates from a woman in her thirties or forties in good health. The CDR3 sequence: CAISELGQGAAEAFF. The CDR3 DNA follows: TGTGCCATCAGTGAGTTAGGACAGGGGGCAGCTGAAGCTTTCTTT.